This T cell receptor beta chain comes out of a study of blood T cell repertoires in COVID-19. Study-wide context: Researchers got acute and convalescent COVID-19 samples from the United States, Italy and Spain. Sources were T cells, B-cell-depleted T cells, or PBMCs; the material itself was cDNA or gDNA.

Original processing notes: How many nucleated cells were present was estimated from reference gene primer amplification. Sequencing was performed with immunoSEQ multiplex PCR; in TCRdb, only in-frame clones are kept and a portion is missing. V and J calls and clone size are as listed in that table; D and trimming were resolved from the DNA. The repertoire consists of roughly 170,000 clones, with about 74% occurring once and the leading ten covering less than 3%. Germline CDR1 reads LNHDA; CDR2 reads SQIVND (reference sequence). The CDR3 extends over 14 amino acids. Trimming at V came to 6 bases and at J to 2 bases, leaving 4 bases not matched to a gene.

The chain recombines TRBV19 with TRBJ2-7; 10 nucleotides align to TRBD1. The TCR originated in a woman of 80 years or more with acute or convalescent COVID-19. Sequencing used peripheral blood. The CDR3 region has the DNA TGTGCCAGTAGCCGCGGGACAGGGGCCTACGAGCAGTACTTC. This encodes CASSRGTGAYEQYF.